Presented here are 24 T cell receptor beta chains from one specimen sequenced in a study of control samples from healthy donors and cancer patients. TCRdb's copy holds only in-frame clones and misses some; the assay was immunoSEQ multiplex PCR. The sample holds 70,000 to 85,000 clones; 70% to 85% are singletons and the top ten take roughly 11%. The sequenced sample consisted of PBMCs. The receptor set was obtained from a man aged 55-75 years with head and neck cancer.

This clone was found once. The chain combines TRBV7-9 with TRBJ2-7; possible D gene TRBD2, 5 bases. Trimming stripped 1 base from V and 1 base from J, with 11 bases between. This CDR3 region has 15 residues. Germline lookup yields CDR1 SEHNR and CDR2 FQNEAQ (reference sequence). CDR3 region: CASSLVGSPSYEQYF. The CDR3 DNA reads TGTGCCAGCAGCTTAGTAGGGAGTCCGTCCTACGAGCAGTACTTC.

This chain uses TRBV29-1 with TRBJ1-1, with TRBD1 as a possible D gene (5 bases). The CDR3 contains 14 residues. The V and J ends lost 6 bases and 1 base respectively, with 15 bases between them. The V gene's germline CDR1 is SQVTM and CDR2 ANQGSEA. CDR3 loop: CSVATRVSNTEAFF. CDR3 in DNA: TGCAGCGTAGCTACCAGGGTTTCGAACACTGAAGCTTTCTTT. The full variable domain, completed using reference TRBV29-1 and TRBJ1-1, is SAVISQKPSRDICQRGTSLTIQCQVDSQVTMMFWYRQQPGQSLTLIATANQGSEATYESGFVIDKFPISRPNLTFSTLTVSNMSPEDSSIYLCSVATRVSNTEAFFGQGTRLTVV.

The rearrangement joins TRBV5-1 to TRBJ2-6; D gene ambiguous. Germline V gene sequence: CDR1 SGHRS, CDR2 YFSETQ. V was cut by 0 bases and J by 0 bases, with 4 bases left in between. The CDR3 runs 15 residues. CDR3 DNA: TGCGCCAGCAGCTTGGCCAACTCTGGGGCCAACGTCCTGACTTTC. Translation gives CASSLANSGANVLTF.

This clone turned up a few times. The chain links TRBV6-1 to TRBJ1-1; D is ambiguous. Germline values: CDR1 MNHNS, CDR2 SASEGT. The CDR3 contains 13 residues. V was cut by 2 bases and J by 3 bases, with 7 bases left in between. The CDR3 reads CASSELPYTEAFF. The CDR3 bases are TGTGCCAGCAGTGAATTGCCTTACACTGAAGCTTTCTTT.

The V gene is TRBV11-2, the J gene TRBJ2-5, with D possibly TRBD1 on 5 matching bases. Germline CDR1 and CDR2: SGHAT and FQNNGV. V was trimmed by 0 bases and J by 4 bases, leaving 6 bases between them. The CDR3 loop spans 13 amino acids. CDR3 region: CASSLEGRETQYF. The CDR3 DNA is TGTGCCAGCAGCTTAGAGGGGCGAGAGACCCAGTACTTC.

This clone was counted a few times. The gene calls are TRBV7-2 and TRBJ1-6, with D unclear. With 2 bases removed from V and 7 bases from J, the gap between germline ends came to 15 bases. There are 16 residues in the CDR3. Germline assignment: CDR1 SGHTA and CDR2 FQGNSA. The CDR3 DNA reads TGTGCCAGCAGCTTAACCGTAGGAAGGAGGAATTCACCCCTCCACTTT. The encoded protein is CASSLTVGRRNSPLHF. The complete variable domain, with remaining parts taken from reference TRBV7-2 and TRBJ1-6, reads GAGVSQSPSNKVTEKGKDVELRCDPISGHTALYWYRQSLGQGLEFLIYFQGNSAPDKSGLPSDRFSAERTGGSVSTLTIQRTQQEDSAVYLCASSLTVGRRNSPLHFGNGTRLTVT.

On this clone itself: Other DNA sequences in the same sample also yield this CDR3. CDR3: CASSLGHGNQPQHF. CDR3 DNA: TGTGCCAGCAGCTTGGGCCACGGCAATCAGCCCCAGCATTTT. The genes are TRBV5-6 and TRBJ1-5, with unresolved D. Germline lookup yields CDR1 SGHDT and CDR2 YYEEEE. The CDR3 has 14 residues. V was trimmed by 0 bases and J by 2 bases, leaving 6 bases between them.

The sample holds a few counts of this clone. The chain recombines TRBV18 with TRBJ1-3; D remains ambiguous. V was trimmed by 3 bases and J by 0 bases, leaving 12 bases between them. Germline loops: CDR1 KGHSH, CDR2 LQKENI. The CDR3 is made up of 16 amino acids. CDR3 bases: TGTGCCAGCTCACCCAAGGAGGGTCCCTCTGGAAACACCATATATTTT. As protein: CASSPKEGPSGNTIYF.

The J gene is TRBJ2-2, the V gene TRBV10-1; D might be TRBD2 (5 bases). V lost 6 bases, J lost 5 bases, and 7 bases lay in between. CDR1 is WNHNN, CDR2 SYGVQD, per germline (reference sequence). This CDR3 is 12 amino acids long. CDR3 bases: TGCGCCAGCAGGGGAGCAACCGGGGAGCTGTTTTTT. Encoded protein: CASRGATGELFF.

This chain connects TRBV5-1 to TRBJ2-5, with 9 bases fitting TRBD1. V lost 4 bases and J lost 1; bases outside the gene matches: 5. Germline assignment: CDR1 SGHRS and CDR2 YFSETQ. The CDR3 is 15 residues long. Here the CDR3 DNA reads TGCGCCAGCAGCAGTACAGGGGGCCTCCAAGAGACCCAGTACTTC. Translated: CASSSTGGLQETQYF.

This clone was recorded once. This CDR3 reads CASSFLSGSRETQYF. DNA for the CDR3: TGTGCCAGCAGCTTCCTCTCCGGGAGCCGGGAGACCCAGTACTTC. The chain couples TRBV7-8 to TRBJ2-5, with D tentatively TRBD2 (6 bases). Germline CDR1 SGHVS, CDR2 FQNEAQ. The CDR3 is made up of 15 amino acids. V lost 3 bases and J lost 5, with 16 bases in between.

This sequence joins TRBV18 and TRBJ2-2; TRBD2 aligns across 9 bases. Germline V gene sequence: CDR1 KGHSH, CDR2 LQKENI. CDR3 size: 18 residues. V lost 2 bases, J lost 10 bases, and 17 bases stayed unmatched. The CDR3 nucleotides are TGTGCCAGCTCACCATTATGGCCAGCGGGAGGACTCATTGTGGAGCTGTTTTTT. It yields the protein CASSPLWPAGGLIVELFF.

The chain has TRBV7-2 and TRBJ2-4; D is unresolved. This CDR3 region has 15 residues. Per the germline V gene, CDR1 is SGHTA and CDR2 is FQGNSA. The V gene lost 6 bases and the J gene lost 0 bases, with 12 bases spanning the gap. The CDR3 loop reads CASSYGSSAKNIQYF. Here the CDR3 DNA reads TGTGCCAGCAGTTACGGTTCCTCAGCCAAAAACATTCAGTACTTC. The full variable domain, rest sourced from reference TRBV7-2 and TRBJ2-4, is GAGVSQSPSNKVTEKGKDVELRCDPISGHTALYWYRQSLGQGLEFLIYFQGNSAPDKSGLPSDRFSAERTGGSVSTLTIQRTQQEDSAVYLCASSYGSSAKNIQYFGAGTRLSVL.

This chain uses TRBV7-8 with TRBJ2-1; D is possibly TRBD2 (6 bases). The V gene's germline CDR1 is SGHVS and CDR2 FQNEAQ. This CDR3 is built from 15 residues. The germline V and J ends were trimmed by 1 base and 2 bases, with 9 bases remaining between them. This chain's CDR3 is CASSLDWTTYNEQFF. The CDR3 nucleotides are TGTGCCAGCAGCTTAGACTGGACTACCTACAATGAGCAGTTCTTC.

This chain uses TRBV11-2 with TRBJ2-2; D unresolved. The V end lost 0 bases, the J end lost 3 bases, and 8 bases lay between the germline ends. CDR1 is SGHAT, CDR2 FQNNGV, per germline. The length of the CDR3 is 15 residues. CDR3 coding DNA: TGTGCCAGCAGCTTAGATACGGTGTACACCGGGGAGCTGTTTTTT. This codes for CASSLDTVYTGELFF.

This clone was counted a few times. This chain joins TRBV6-5 and TRBJ2-7; weak D call: TRBD1 (5 bases). Trimming cost V 7 bases and J 5 bases, with 12 bases left between them. CDR1 and CDR2 (germline): MNHEY, SVGAGI. This CDR3 comprises 12 residues. The CDR3 DNA reads TGTGCCAGCACAGGGTGGGCCGACGAGCAGTACTTC. This sequence encodes CASTGWADEQYF.

The rearrangement uses TRBV18 and TRBJ2-1, with 12 bases fitting TRBD1. Germline V CDR1 and CDR2: KGHSH, LQKENI. The CDR3 has 15 amino acids. The J segment lost 11 bases and the V segment lost 5 bases, leaving 10 bases of the junction unmatched. CDR3 nucleotide sequence: TGTGCCAGCTCATTATTCCGGGACAGGGGGCTTCAGCAGTTCTTC. Protein: CASSLFRDRGLQQFF.

The chain links TRBV19 to TRBJ2-7, with 9 bases aligning to TRBD1. Losses at the gene ends were 6 bases for V and 1 base for J; bases not matched to a gene: 7. From germline, CDR1 is LNHDA and CDR2 SQIVND (reference sequence). The CDR3 has 15 residues. CDR3 coding DNA: TGTGCCAGTAGGCTGGACAGGGGCCCTTCCTACGAGCAGTACTTC. It encodes CASRLDRGPSYEQYF.

The chain combines TRBV5-4 with TRBJ1-1; 8 nucleotides agree with TRBD1. This CDR3 comprises 16 residues. The ends lost 4 bases at V and 1 base at J; junction bases unmatched: 9. Per the germline V gene, CDR1 is SGHNT and CDR2 is YYREEE (reference sequence). The CDR3 region has the DNA TGTGCCAGCAGCCGACAACTGACAGGGGCGAACACTGAAGCTTTCTTT. This translates into CASSRQLTGANTEAFF. Supplemented by reference TRBV5-4 and TRBJ1-1, the full variable domain reads ETGVTQSPTHLIKTRGQQVTLRCSSQSGHNTVSWYQQALGQGPQFIFQYYREEENGRGNFPPRFSGLQFPNYSSELNVNALELDDSALYLCASSRQLTGANTEAFFGQGTRLTVV.

CDR3 coding DNA: TGTGCCAGCAGCTTGCAGGCCGTACGGGGAGCGGGAGGGCCCGGTGAGCAGTTCTTC. Residues: CASSLQAVRGAGGPGEQFF. This chain links TRBV5-4 with TRBJ2-1; 10 bases are shared with TRBD2. Germline V lookup: CDR1 SGHNT, CDR2 YYREEE (reference sequence). The CDR3 has 19 amino acids. With V trimmed by 1 base and J by 9 bases, 19 bases remained unmatched.

CDR3 in amino acids: CASSEGARDTGELFF. The CDR3 nucleotides are TGTGCCAGCAGTGAAGGTGCGCGGGACACCGGGGAGCTGTTTTTT. V usage is TRBV25-1 and J usage is TRBJ2-2, with a possible D match to TRBD2 (5 bases). The CDR3 runs to 15 residues. V was pared by 2 bases and J by 3 bases, with 10 bases between. Germline V gives CDR1 MGHDK, CDR2 SYGVNS.

This clone was detected only once. The CDR3 protein is CASNTGAETQYF. The CDR3 DNA reads TGTGCCAGTAATACAGGGGCGGAGACCCAGTACTTC. V and J are TRBV2 and TRBJ2-5, with TRBD1 identical over 7 bases. The CDR3 is 12 residues long. Germline CDR1 SNHLY, CDR2 FYNNEI. After removal of 9 bases from V and 5 bases from J, the junction contained 6 bases not matched to a gene.

This clone was counted a single time. V and J are TRBV6-1 and TRBJ2-1; tentatively, D is TRBD1 or TRBD2 (5 bases each). Germline CDR1 MNHNS, CDR2 SASEGT. The CDR3 length is 16 residues. Deletions cut 2 bases from V and 10 bases from J, with 21 bases between. CDR3 nucleotide sequence: TGTGCCAGCAGTGAACAGAGGGGAACCTTTCAGGGCGAGCAGTTCTTC. Its protein is CASSEQRGTFQGEQFF.

V gene TRBV5-6 combines with J gene TRBJ2-1; possible D gene TRBD1, 6 bases. The CDR3 totals 16 residues. Germline CDR1 is SGHDT and CDR2 is YYEEEE. Trimming shortened V by 3 bases and J by 0 bases, and 13 bases separated the two germline ends. This CDR3 is CASSSTGSSSYNEQFF. The CDR3 coding sequence is TGTGCCAGCAGCTCAACAGGGTCGAGCTCCTACAATGAGCAGTTCTTC.